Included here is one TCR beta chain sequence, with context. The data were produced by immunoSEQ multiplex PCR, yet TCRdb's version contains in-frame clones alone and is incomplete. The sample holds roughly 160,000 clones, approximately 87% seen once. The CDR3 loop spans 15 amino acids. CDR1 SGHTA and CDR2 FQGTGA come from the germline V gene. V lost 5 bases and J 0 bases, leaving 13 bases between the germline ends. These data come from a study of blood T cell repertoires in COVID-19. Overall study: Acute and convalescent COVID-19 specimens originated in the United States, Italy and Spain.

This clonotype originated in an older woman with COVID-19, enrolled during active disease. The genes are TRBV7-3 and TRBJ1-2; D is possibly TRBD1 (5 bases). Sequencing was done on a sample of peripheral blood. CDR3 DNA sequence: TGTGCCAGCAGCCGGGACTTTCGGACTAACTATGGCTACACCTTC. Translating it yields CASSRDFRTNYGYTF.